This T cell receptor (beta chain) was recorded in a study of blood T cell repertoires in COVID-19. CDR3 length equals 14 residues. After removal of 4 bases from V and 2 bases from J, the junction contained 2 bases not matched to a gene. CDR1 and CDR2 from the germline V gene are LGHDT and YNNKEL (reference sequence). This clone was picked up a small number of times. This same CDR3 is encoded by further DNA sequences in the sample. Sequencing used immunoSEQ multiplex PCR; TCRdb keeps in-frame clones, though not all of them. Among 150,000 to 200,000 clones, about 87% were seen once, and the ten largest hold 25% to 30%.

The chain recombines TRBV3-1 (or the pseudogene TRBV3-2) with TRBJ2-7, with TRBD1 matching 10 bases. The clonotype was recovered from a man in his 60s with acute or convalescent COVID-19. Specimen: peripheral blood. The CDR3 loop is CASSPGQGPYEQYF. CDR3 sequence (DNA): TGTGCCAGCAGCCCGGGACAGGGGCCCTACGAGCAGTACTTC.